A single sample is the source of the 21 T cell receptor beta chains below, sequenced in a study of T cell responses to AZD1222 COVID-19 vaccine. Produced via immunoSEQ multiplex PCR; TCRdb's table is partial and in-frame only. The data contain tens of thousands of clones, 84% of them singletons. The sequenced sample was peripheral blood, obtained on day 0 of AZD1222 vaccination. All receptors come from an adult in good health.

CDR3 nucleotides: TGCGCCAGCAGTGAGCCTCCGGGACGGGGGAGCTCCTACAATGAGCAGTTCTTC. This sequence encodes CASSEPPGRGSSYNEQFF. The V and J genes are TRBV10-2 and TRBJ2-1, with D tentatively TRBD2 (6 bases). V lost 2 bases, J lost 0 bases, and 17 bases lay in between. The CDR3 is 18 residues long. The V gene's germline CDR1 is WSHSY and CDR2 SAAADI.

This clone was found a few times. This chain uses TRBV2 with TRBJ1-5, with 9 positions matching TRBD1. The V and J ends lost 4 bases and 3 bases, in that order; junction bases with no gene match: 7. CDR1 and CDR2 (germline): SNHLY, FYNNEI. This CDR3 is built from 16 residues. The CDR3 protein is CASSAIRDRANQPQHF. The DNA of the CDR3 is TGTGCCAGCAGTGCCATTAGGGACAGGGCCAATCAGCCCCAGCATTTT.

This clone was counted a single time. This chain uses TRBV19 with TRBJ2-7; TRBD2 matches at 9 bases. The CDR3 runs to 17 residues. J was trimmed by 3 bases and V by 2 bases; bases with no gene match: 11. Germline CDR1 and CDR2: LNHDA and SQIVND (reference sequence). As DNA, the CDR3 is TGTGCCAGTAGTATAAGGGAGGCTAGCGGGAAGGTCTACGAGCAGTACGTC. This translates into CASSIREASGKVYEQYV.

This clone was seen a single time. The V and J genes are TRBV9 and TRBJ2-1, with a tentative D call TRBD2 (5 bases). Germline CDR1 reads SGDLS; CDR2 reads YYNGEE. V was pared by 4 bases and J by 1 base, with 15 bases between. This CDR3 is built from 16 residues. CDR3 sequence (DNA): TGTGCCAGCAGCCCTCGGGGTTCATCGTCCTACAATGAGCAGTTCTTC. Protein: CASSPRGSSSYNEQFF.

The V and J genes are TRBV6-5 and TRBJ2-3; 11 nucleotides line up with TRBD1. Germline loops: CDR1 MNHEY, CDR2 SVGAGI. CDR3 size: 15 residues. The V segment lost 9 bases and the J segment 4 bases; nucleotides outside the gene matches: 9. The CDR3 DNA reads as TGTGCCAGTCTCCTTGGACAGGGGGCGGCAGATACGCAGTATTTT. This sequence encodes CASLLGQGAADTQYF.

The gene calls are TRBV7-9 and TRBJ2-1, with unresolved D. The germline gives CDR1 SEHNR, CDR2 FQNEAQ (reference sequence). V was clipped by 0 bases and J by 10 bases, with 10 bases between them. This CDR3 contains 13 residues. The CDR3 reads CASSLALFTEQFF. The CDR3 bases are TGTGCCAGCAGCTTAGCCTTGTTCACAGAGCAGTTCTTC.

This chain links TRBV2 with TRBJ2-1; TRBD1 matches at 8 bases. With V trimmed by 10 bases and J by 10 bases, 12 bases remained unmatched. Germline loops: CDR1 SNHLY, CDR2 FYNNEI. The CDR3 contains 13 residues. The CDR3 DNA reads TGTGCCATCGGGACGACAGGGGTAGGAGAGCAGTTCTTC. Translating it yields CAIGTTGVGEQFF. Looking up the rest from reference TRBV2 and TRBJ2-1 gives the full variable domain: EPEVTQTPSHQVTQMGQEVILRCVPISNHLYFYWYRQILGQKVEFLVSFYNNEISEKSEIFDDQFSVERPDGSNFTLKIRSTKLEDSAMYFCAIGTTGVGEQFFGPGTRLTVL.

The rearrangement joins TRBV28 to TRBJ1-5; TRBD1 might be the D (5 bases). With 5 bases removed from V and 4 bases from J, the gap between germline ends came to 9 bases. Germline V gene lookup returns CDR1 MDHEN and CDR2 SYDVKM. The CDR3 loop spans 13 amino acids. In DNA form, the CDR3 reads TGTGCCAGCAGTATGGAGGGGAATCAGCCCCAGCATTTT. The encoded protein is CASSMEGNQPQHF.

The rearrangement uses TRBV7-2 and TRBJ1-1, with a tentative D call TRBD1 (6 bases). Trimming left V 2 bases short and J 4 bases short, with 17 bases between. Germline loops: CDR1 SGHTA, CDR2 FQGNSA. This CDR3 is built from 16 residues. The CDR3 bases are TGTGCCAGCAGCTTATCTCCGGTAGGGGGTGGCACTGAAGCTTTCTTT. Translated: CASSLSPVGGGTEAFF.

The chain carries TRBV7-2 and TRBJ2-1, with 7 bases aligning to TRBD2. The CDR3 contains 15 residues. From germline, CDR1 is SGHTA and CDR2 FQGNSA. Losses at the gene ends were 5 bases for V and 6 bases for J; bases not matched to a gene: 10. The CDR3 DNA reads TGTGCCAGCAGCCTACCAGGACTAGTCAGCAATGAGCAGTTCTTC. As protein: CASSLPGLVSNEQFF.

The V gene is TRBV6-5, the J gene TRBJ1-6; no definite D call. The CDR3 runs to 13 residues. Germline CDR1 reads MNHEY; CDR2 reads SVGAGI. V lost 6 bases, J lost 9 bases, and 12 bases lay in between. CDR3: CASRSKEGSPLHF. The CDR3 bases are TGTGCCAGCAGATCCAAGGAGGGTTCACCCCTCCACTTT.

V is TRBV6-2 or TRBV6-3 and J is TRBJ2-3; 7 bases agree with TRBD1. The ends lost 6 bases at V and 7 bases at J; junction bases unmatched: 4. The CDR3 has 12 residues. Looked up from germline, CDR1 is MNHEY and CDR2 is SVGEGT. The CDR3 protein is CASSEGAYTQYF. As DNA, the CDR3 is TGTGCCAGCAGCGAGGGGGCCTATACGCAGTATTTT.

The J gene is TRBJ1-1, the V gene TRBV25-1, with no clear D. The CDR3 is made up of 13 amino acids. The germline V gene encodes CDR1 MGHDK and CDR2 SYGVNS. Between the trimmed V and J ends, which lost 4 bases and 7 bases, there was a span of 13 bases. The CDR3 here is CASSGEGPREAFF. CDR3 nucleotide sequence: TGTGCCAGCAGTGGCGAAGGGCCCCGTGAAGCTTTCTTT. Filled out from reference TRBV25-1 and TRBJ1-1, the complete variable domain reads EADIYQTPRYLVIGTGKKITLECSQTMGHDKMYWYQQDPGMELHLIHYSYGVNSTEKGDLSSESTVSRIRTEHFPLTLESARPSHTSQYLCASSGEGPREAFFGQGTRLTVV.

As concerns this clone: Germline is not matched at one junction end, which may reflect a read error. The CDR3 is CASSLEKSTGELFF. In nucleotides, the CDR3 is TGTGCTAGCAGCTTAGAGAAGTCAACCGGGGAGCTGTTTTTT. The rearrangement links TRBV7-7 to TRBJ2-2; D unresolved. Per the germline V gene, CDR1 is SSHAT and CDR2 is FNYEAQ (reference sequence). CDR3 length: 14 amino acids.

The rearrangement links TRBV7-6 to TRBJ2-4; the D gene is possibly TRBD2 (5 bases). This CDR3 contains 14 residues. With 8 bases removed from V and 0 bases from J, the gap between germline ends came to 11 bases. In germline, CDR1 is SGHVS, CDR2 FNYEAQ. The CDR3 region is CASSRTLAKNIQYF. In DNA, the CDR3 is TGTGCCAGCTCGCGGACTCTAGCCAAAAACATTCAGTACTTC.

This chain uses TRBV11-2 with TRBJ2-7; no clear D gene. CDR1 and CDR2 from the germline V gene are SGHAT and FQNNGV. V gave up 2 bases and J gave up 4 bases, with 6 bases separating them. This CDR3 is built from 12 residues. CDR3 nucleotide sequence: TGTGCCAGCAGCTTAACCCGTTACGAGCAGTACTTC. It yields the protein CASSLTRYEQYF.

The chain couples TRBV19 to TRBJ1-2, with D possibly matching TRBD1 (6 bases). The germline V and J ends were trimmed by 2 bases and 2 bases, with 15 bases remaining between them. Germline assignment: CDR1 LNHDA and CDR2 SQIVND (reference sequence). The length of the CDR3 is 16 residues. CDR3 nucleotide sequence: TGTGCCAGTAGTATATCAGGAACAGGGAGGAACTATGGCTACACCTTC. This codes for CASSISGTGRNYGYTF. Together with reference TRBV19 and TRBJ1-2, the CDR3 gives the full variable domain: DGGITQSPKYLFRKEGQNVTLSCEQNLNHDAMYWYRQDPGQGLRLIYYSQIVNDFQKGDIAEGYSVSREKKESFPLTVTSAQKNPTAFYLCASSISGTGRNYGYTFGSGTRLTVV.

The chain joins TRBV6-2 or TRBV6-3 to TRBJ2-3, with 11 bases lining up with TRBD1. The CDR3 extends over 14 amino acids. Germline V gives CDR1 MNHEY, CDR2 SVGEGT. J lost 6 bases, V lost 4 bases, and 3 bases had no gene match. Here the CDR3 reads CASSWTGGADTQYF. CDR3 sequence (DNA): TGTGCCAGCAGTTGGACAGGGGGCGCGGATACGCAGTATTTT.

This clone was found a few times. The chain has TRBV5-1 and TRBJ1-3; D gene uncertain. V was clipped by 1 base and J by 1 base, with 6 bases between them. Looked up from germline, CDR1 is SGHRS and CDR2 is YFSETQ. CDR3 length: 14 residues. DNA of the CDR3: TGCGCCAGCAGCTTGAGTGGGTCTGGAAACACCATATATTTT. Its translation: CASSLSGSGNTIYF. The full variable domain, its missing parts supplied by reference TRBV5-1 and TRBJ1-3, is KAGVTQTPRYLIKTRGQQVTLSCSPISGHRSVSWYQQTPGQGLQFLFEYFSETQRNKGNFPGRFSGRQFSNSRSEMNVSTLELGDSALYLCASSLSGSGNTIYFGEGSWLTVV.

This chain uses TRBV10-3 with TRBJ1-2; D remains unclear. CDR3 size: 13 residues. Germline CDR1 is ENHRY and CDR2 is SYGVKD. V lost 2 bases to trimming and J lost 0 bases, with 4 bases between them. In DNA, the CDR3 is TGTGCCATCAGTGAGAGTACTAACTATGGCTACACCTTC. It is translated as CAISESTNYGYTF.

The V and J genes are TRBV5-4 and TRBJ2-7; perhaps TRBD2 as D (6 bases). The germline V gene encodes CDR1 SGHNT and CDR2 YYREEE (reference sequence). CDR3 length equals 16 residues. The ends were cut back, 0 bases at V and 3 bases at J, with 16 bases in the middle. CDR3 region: CASSLGASASNYEQYF. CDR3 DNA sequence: TGTGCCAGCAGCTTGGGGGCTAGCGCGAGTAACTACGAGCAGTACTTC. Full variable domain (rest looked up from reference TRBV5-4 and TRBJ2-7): ETGVTQSPTHLIKTRGQQVTLRCSSQSGHNTVSWYQQALGQGPQFIFQYYREEENGRGNFPPRFSGLQFPNYSSELNVNALELDDSALYLCASSLGASASNYEQYFGPGTRLTVT.